What follows are 15 T cell receptor beta chains derived from one specimen sequenced in a study of T cells in Graves' hyperthyroidism and ophthalmopathy. RNA transcripts provided the source from which TCR beta CDR3 regions were amplified. The HTBI primer set was used in a first-round RT-PCR of the TCR CDR3. TCRdb re-called the multiplex PCR reads with MiXCR, one entry per CDR3 protein. The sample carries about 400,000 distinct CDR3 sequences, 15% to 19% recorded once. The sample comprised blood. These receptors were collected from a woman under 30 with Graves' hyperthyroidism.

V and J are TRBV5-1 and TRBJ2-1; TRBD2 matches 12 bases. The J segment lost 9 bases and the V segment lost 4 bases, leaving 11 bases of the junction unmatched. CDR1 and CDR2 (germline): SGHRS, YFSETQ. The CDR3 totals 16 residues. In DNA form, the CDR3 reads TGCGCCAGCAGCCGTACTAGCGGGGGGACAATGGGTGAGCAGTTCTTC. Translating it yields CASSRTSGGTMGEQFF.

The genes are TRBV7-9 and TRBJ1-1; 7 bases agree with TRBD1. The germline gives CDR1 SEHNR, CDR2 FQNEAQ (reference sequence). The CDR3 is 13 residues long. Trimming removed 4 bases from V and 7 bases from J; junction bases left unmatched: 6. CDR3 sequence: CASSSRGGVEAFF. CDR3 coding DNA: TGTGCCAGCAGCTCCAGGGGGGGAGTTGAAGCTTTCTTT. Combining the CDR3 with reference TRBV7-9 and TRBJ1-1 gives the whole variable domain DTGVSQNPRHKITKRGQNVTFRCDPISEHNRLYWYRQTLGQGPEFLTYFQNEAQLEKSRLLSDRFSAERPKGSFSTLEIQRTEQGDSAMYLCASSSRGGVEAFFGQGTRLTVV.

In this sample, this clonotype turned up a few times. A junction boundary mismatches the germline segment, possibly from a read error. The chain combines TRBV10-1 with TRBJ2-2; tentatively, D is TRBD1 or TRBD2 (5 bases each). CDR3 length: 12 amino acids. Germline loops: CDR1 WNHNN, CDR2 SYGVQD (reference sequence). The CDR3 loop reads CATSGGTGELFF. In DNA form, the CDR3 reads TGCGCCACCAGTGGGGGTACCGGGGAGCTGTTTTTT.

This clonotype was seen ten or more times. The chain carries TRBV2 and TRBJ1-2; D is undetermined. V was pared by 9 bases and J by 4 bases, with 12 bases between. The CDR3 totals 12 residues. The germline V gene encodes CDR1 SNHLY and CDR2 FYNNEI. CDR3 in DNA: TGTGCCAGTCTCTCGTACAGCTATGGCTACACCTTC. It translates to CASLSYSYGYTF.

This clonotype came up many times. V gene TRBV19 combines with J gene TRBJ2-3, with 10 positions matching TRBD2. This CDR3 region has 19 residues. Per the germline V gene, CDR1 is LNHDA and CDR2 is SQIVND (reference sequence). J gave up 3 bases and V 3 bases, and 15 bases lay outside the gene matches. Written as DNA, the CDR3 is TGTGCCAGTAGTATTATAGCGGGGGGACCGACCTCAGCTACAGATACGCAGTATTTT. It is translated as CASSIIAGGPTSATDTQYF. Full variable domain (rest looked up from reference TRBV19 and TRBJ2-3): DGGITQSPKYLFRKEGQNVTLSCEQNLNHDAMYWYRQDPGQGLRLIYYSQIVNDFQKGDIAEGYSVSREKKESFPLTVTSAQKNPTAFYLCASSIIAGGPTSATDTQYFGPGTRLTVL.

Note on this clonotype: A clone one base away is much larger, so this may be a read error. The chain is built from TRBV11-2 and TRBJ2-6; 8 nucleotides match TRBD1. CDR1 is SGHAT, CDR2 FQNNGV, per germline. CDR3 length equals 16 residues. CDR3 coding DNA: TGTGCCAGCAGCGTCTCAGGGGGCTCTGTGGCCAACGTCCTGACTTTC. It specifies CASSVSGGSVANVLTF.

In this sample, this clonotype turned up a few times. The chain uses TRBV5-5 and TRBJ2-7, with D uncertain. The CDR3 sequence is 16 residues long. Germline V gene sequence: CDR1 SGHKS, CDR2 YYEKEE (reference sequence). Trimming took off 3 bases at V and 0 bases at J, with 16 bases between the two ends. CDR3 amino acids: CASSSLSGTISYEQYF. In nucleotides, the CDR3 is TGTGCCAGCAGCTCTTTGTCAGGTACTATCTCCTACGAGCAGTACTTC.

This clonotype was seen repeatedly, ten times or more. This chain connects TRBV27 to TRBJ2-7; 7 nucleotides match TRBD2. Per germline, CDR1 MNHEY and CDR2 SMNVEV (reference sequence). The CDR3 covers 14 residues. V was clipped by 6 bases and J by 2 bases; unmatched bases: 7. CDR3 amino acids: CASSDLAAPYEQYF. CDR3 nucleotide sequence: TGTGCCAGCAGCGATCTAGCGGCTCCCTACGAGCAGTACTTC.

Many counts were recorded for this clonotype. The chain couples TRBV27 to TRBJ1-1; D gene unclear. In germline, CDR1 is MNHEY, CDR2 SMNVEV (reference sequence). Trimming removed 6 bases from V and 1 base from J, with 15 bases in between. The CDR3 is 15 residues long. The chain's CDR3 is CASSPRTVRNTEAFF. CDR3 in DNA: TGTGCCAGCAGCCCCCGGACGGTTAGGAACACTGAAGCTTTCTTT.

This clonotype was observed many times. V is TRBV4-1 and J is TRBJ2-7; 7 nucleotides align to TRBD1. V was pared by 3 bases and J by 2 bases, with 4 bases of the junction left unmatched. This CDR3 has 14 residues. Germline V lookup: CDR1 MGHRA, CDR2 YSYEKL. The CDR3 DNA is TGCGCCAGCAGCCAGATGACAGGGACCTACGAGCAGTACTTC. As protein: CASSQMTGTYEQYF.

This clonotype was detected ten times or more. V gene TRBV20-1 combines with J gene TRBJ2-7; perhaps TRBD2 as D (7 bases). V lost 1 base and J lost 5, with 18 bases in between. Per germline, CDR1 DFQATT and CDR2 SNEGSKA (reference sequence). The CDR3 is 15 amino acids. CDR3 coding DNA: TGCAGTGCTAGAGCGCCGTCAGGGGCGGGGGACGAGCAGTACTTC. Translating it yields CSARAPSGAGDEQYF.

The chain carries TRBV28 and TRBJ2-7; 9 nucleotides align to TRBD1. Germline CDR1 reads MDHEN; CDR2 reads SYDVKM. CDR3 length equals 15 residues. The V gene end was trimmed by 5 bases and the J gene end by 0 bases; junction bases not matched to a gene: 5. The CDR3 DNA is TGTGCCAGCAGTAAGACAGGGGGGAGCTCCTACGAGCAGTACTTC. Protein: CASSKTGGSSYEQYF.

Many counts were recorded for this clonotype. The CDR3 sequence is CASSPRQGINYGYTF. Written as DNA, the CDR3 is TGTGCCAGCAGCCCACGACAGGGCATTAACTATGGCTACACCTTC. The chain joins TRBV11-2 to TRBJ1-2, with 7 bases lining up with TRBD1. CDR1 is SGHAT, CDR2 FQNNGV, per germline. V gave up 5 bases and J gave up 1 base; unmatched junction bases: 7. The CDR3 has 15 residues.

This clonotype was picked up many times. This sequence joins TRBV2 and TRBJ1-6, with TRBD1 identical over 10 bases. The CDR3 is 15 residues long. The germline V gene has CDR1 SNHLY and CDR2 FYNNEI. Trimming removed 4 bases from V and 5 bases from J; junction bases left unmatched: 2. Written as DNA, the CDR3 is TGTGCCAGCAGTGGACAGGGGGCCAATAATTCACCCCTCCACTTT. Its translation is CASSGQGANNSPLHF.

This clonotype came up a few times. This may arise from a read error, as a much more abundant clone is one base away. The V gene is TRBV12-3 or TRBV12-4, the J gene TRBJ2-2; 10 bases are a match to TRBD2. CDR3 length: 15 amino acids. The J segment lost 7 bases and the V segment lost 8 bases, leaving 10 bases of the junction unmatched. CDR3 coding DNA: TGTGCCAGCCTCATCGGACTAGCGGACATCGGGGAGCTGTTTTTT. Translated: CASLIGLADIGELFF.